This T cell receptor beta chain was captured in a study of T cell clusters in autoimmune cytopenias. TRB amplification used 200 to 250 ng of peripheral blood genomic DNA. TRB rearrangements were amplified by touch-down multiplex PCR with mixed TRB-A/B primers. TCRdb reworked the multiplex PCR reads into one entry per CDR3 protein, no DNA. Its table lists roughly 6,000 distinct CDR3 sequences. Germline V gene sequence: CDR1 SEHNR, CDR2 FQNEAQ (reference sequence). The CDR3 covers 16 residues. Separately, the same data were catalogued under a study of T cell repertoires in aging, cancer and after chemotherapy.

The sample comprised peripheral blood. The genes are TRBV7-9 and TRBJ2-5; TCRdb's assignment of TRBD2 cannot be checked, as there is no DNA. This sequence was found in a human donor in good health. The CDR3 reads CASSLAVTSAQETQYF. The variable domain in full, with the rest retrieved from reference TRBV7-9 and TRBJ2-5, is DTGVSQNPRHKITKRGQNVTFRCDPISEHNRLYWYRQTLGQGPEFLTYFQNEAQLEKSRLLSDRFSAERPKGSFSTLEIQRTEQGDSAMYLCASSLAVTSAQETQYFGPGTRLLVL.